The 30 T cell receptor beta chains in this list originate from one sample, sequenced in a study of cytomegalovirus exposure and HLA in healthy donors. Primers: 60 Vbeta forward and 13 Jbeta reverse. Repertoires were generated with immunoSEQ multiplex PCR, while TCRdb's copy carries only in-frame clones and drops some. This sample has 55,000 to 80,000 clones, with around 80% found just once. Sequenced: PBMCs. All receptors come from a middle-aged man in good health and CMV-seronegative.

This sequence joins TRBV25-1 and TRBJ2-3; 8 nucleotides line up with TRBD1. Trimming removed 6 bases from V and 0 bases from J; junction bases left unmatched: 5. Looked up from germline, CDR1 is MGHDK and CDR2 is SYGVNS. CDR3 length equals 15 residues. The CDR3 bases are TGTGCCAGCAGCAAGACAGGGGTGAGCACAGATACGCAGTATTTT. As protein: CASSKTGVSTDTQYF.

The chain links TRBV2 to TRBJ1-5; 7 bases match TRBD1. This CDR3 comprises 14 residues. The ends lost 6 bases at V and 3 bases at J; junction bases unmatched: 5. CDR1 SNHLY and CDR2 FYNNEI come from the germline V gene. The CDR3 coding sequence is TGTGCCAGCAGCGCCGGGACAGTCAATCAGCCCCAGCATTTT. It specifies CASSAGTVNQPQHF.

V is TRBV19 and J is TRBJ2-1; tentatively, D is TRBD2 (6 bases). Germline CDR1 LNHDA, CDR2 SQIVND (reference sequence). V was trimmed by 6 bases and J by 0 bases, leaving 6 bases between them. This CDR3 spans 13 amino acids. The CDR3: CASSGSSYNEQFF. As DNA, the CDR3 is TGTGCCAGTAGCGGGAGCTCCTACAATGAGCAGTTCTTC.

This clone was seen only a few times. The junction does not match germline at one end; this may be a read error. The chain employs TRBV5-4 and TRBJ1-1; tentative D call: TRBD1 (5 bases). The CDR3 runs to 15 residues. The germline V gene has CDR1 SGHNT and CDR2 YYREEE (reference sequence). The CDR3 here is CASSLVGASYTEAFF. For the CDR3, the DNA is TGTGCCAGCAGCTTGGTAGGGGCTTCGTACACCGAAGCTTTCTTT.

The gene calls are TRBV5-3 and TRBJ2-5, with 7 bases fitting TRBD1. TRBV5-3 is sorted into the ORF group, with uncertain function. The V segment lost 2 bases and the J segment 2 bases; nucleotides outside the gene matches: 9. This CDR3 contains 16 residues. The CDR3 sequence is CARSLFQGVGQETQYF. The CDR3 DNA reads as TGTGCCAGAAGCTTATTCCAGGGGGTTGGTCAAGAGACCCAGTACTTC.

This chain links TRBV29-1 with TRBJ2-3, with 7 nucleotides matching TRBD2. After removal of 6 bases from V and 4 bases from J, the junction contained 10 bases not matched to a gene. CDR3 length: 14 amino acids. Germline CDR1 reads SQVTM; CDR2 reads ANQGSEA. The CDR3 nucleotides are TGCAGCGTCCCCTTTTGGGGGGGTGCAGATACGCAGTATTTT. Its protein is CSVPFWGGADTQYF.

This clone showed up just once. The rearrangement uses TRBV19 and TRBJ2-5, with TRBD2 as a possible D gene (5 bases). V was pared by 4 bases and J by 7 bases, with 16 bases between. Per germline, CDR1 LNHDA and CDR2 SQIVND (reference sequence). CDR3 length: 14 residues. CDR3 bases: TGTGCCAGTAGTAACACGGGGAAATCGGGGACCCAGTACTTC. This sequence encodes CASSNTGKSGTQYF.

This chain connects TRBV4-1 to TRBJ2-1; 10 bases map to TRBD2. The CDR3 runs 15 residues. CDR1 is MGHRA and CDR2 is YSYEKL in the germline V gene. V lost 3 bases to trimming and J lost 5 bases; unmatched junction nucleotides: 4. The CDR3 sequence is CASSHRTSGNNEQFF. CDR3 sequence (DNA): TGCGCCAGCAGCCATCGGACTAGCGGCAACAATGAGCAGTTCTTC.

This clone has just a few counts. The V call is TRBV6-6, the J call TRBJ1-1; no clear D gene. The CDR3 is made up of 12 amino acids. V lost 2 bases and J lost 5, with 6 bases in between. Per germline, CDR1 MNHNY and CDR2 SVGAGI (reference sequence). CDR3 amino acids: CASSYERTEAFF. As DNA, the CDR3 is TGTGCCAGCAGTTACGAGAGGACTGAAGCTTTCTTT.

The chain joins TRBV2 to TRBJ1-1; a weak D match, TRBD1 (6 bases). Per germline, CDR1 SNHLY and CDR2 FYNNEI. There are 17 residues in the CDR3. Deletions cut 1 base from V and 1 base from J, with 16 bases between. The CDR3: CASSEEGLGGGNTEAFF. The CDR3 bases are TGTGCCAGCAGTGAAGAGGGGCTGGGAGGGGGGAACACTGAAGCTTTCTTT.

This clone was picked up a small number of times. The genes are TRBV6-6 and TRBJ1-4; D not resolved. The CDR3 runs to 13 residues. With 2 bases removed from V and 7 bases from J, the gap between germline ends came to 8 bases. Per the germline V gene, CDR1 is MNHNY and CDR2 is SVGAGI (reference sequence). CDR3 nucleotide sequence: TGTGCCAGCAGTTACGAGGTAGTTGAAAAACTGTTTTTT. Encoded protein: CASSYEVVEKLFF.

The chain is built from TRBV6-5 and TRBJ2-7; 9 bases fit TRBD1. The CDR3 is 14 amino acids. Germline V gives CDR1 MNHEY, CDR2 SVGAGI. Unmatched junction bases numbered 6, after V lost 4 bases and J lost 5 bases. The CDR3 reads CASSSGTGMNEQYF. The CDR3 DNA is TGTGCCAGCAGTTCCGGGACAGGGATGAACGAGCAGTACTTC.

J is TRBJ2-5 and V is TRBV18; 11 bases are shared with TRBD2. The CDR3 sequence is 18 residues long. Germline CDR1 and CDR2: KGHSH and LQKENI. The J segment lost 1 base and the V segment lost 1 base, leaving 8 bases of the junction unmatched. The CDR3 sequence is CASSPLSGGAFRQETQYF. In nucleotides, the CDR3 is TGTGCCAGCTCACCACTTAGCGGGGGGGCGTTTCGCCAAGAGACCCAGTACTTC.

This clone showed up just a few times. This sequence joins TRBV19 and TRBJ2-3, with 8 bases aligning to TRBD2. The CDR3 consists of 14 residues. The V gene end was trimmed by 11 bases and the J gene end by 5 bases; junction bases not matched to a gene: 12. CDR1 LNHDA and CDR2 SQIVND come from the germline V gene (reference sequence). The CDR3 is CASVAGSHVDTQYF. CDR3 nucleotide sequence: TGTGCCTCCGTAGCGGGATCCCACGTAGATACGCAGTATTTT.

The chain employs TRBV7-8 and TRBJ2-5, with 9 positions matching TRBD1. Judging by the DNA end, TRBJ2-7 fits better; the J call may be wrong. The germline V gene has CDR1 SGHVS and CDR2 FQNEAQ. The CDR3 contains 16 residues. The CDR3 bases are TGTGCCAGCAGCGGCCCTGAACAGGGGGCCGGTTACGAGCAGTACTTC. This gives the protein CASSGPEQGAGYEQYF.

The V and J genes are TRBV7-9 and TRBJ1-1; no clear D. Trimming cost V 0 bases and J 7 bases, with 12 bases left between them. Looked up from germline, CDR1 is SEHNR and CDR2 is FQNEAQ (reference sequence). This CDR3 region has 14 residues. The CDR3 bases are TGTGCCAGCAGCTTAGCGCTAGGCCTGAATGAAGCTTTCTTT. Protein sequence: CASSLALGLNEAFF.

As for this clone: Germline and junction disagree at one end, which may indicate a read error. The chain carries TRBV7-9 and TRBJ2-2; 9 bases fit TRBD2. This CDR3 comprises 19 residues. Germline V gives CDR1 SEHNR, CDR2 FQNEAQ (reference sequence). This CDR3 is CSSSRKSAGLAANTGELFF. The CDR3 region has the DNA TGTTCCAGCAGCCGAAAGTCGGCGGGACTAGCAGCGAACACCGGGGAGCTGTTTTTT.

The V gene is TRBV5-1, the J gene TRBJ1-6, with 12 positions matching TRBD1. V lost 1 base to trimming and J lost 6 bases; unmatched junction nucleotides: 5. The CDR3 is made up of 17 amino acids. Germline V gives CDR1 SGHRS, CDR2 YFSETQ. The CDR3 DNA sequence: TGCGCCAGCAGCTTGCCCGGGACAGGGGGCGGTAATTCACCCCTCCACTTT. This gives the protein CASSLPGTGGGNSPLHF.

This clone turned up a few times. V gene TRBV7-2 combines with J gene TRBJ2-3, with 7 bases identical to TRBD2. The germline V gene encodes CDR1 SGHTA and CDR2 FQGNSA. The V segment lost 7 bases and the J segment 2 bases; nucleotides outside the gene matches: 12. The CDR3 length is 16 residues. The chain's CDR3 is CASMHIERGTTDTQYF. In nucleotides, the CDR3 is TGTGCCAGCATGCATATTGAGCGGGGAACCACAGATACGCAGTATTTT.

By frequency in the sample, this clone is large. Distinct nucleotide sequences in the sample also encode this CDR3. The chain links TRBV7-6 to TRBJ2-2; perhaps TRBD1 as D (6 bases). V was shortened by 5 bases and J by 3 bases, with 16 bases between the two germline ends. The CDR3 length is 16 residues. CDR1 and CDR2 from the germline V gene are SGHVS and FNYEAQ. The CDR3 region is CASSVGQRLYTGELFF. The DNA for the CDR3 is TGTGCCAGCAGCGTAGGACAGAGACTTTACACCGGGGAGCTGTTTTTT. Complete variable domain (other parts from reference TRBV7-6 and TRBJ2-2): GAGVSQSPRYKVTKRGQDVALRCDPISGHVSLYWYRQALGQGPEFLTYFNYEAQQDKSGLPNDRFSAERPEGSISTLTIQRTEQRDSAMYRCASSVGQRLYTGELFFGEGSRLTVL.

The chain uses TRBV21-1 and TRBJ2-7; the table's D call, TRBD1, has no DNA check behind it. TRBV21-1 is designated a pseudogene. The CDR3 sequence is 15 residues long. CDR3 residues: CASSPQGDPSYEQYF. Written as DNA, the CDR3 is TGTGCCAGCAGCCCTCAGGGGGACCCCTCCTACGAGCAGTACTTC.

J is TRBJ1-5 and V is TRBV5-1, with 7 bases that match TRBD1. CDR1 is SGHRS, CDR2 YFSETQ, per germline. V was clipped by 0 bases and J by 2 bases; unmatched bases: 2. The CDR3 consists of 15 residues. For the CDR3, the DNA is TGCGCCAGCAGCTTGGAAGGGGGCGGCAATCAGCCCCAGCATTTT. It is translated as CASSLEGGGNQPQHF.

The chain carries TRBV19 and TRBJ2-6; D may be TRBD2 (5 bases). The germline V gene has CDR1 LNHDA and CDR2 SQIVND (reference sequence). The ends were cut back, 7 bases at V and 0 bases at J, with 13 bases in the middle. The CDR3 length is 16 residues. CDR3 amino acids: CASTRPGDSGANVLTF. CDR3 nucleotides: TGTGCCAGTACAAGGCCCGGGGACTCTGGGGCCAACGTCCTGACTTTC.

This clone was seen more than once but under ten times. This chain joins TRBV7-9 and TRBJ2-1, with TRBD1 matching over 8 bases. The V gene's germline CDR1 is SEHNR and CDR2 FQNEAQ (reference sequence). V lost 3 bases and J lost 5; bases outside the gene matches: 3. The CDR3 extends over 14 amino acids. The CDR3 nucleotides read TGTGCCAGCAGCTTGTCACAGGGGGACAATGAGCAGTTCTTC. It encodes CASSLSQGDNEQFF.

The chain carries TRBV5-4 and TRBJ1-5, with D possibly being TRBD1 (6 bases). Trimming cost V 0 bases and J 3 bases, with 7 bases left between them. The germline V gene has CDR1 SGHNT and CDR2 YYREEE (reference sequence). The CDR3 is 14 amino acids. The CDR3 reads CASSLEGVNQPQHF. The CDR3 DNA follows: TGTGCCAGCAGCTTGGAGGGGGTCAATCAGCCCCAGCATTTT.

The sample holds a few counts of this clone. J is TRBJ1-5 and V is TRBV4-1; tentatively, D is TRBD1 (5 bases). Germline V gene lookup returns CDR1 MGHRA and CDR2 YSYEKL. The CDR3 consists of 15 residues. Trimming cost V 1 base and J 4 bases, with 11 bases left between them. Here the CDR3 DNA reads TGCGCCAGCAGCCAAGGGGGCGGGATTAATCAGCCCCAGCATTTT. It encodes CASSQGGGINQPQHF.

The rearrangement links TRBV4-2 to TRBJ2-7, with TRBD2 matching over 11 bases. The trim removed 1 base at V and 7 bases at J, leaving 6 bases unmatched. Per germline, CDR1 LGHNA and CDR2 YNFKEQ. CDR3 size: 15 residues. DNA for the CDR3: TGTGCCAGCAGCCAAGTAAGACTAGCGGGGTTAGAGCAGTACTTC. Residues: CASSQVRLAGLEQYF.

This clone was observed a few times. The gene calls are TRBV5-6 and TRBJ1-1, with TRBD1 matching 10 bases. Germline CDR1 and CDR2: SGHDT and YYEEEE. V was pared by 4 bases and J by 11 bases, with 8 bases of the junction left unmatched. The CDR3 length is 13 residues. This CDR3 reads CASSRTGGRMAFF. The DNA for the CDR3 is TGTGCCAGCAGCCGGACAGGGGGGCGAATGGCTTTCTTT.

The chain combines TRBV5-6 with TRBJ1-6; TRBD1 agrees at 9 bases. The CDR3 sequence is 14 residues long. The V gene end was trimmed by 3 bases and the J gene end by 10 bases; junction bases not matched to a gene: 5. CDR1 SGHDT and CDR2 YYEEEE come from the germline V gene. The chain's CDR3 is CASSWGQGRSPLHF. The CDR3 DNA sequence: TGTGCCAGCAGCTGGGGACAGGGTCGCTCACCCCTCCACTTT.

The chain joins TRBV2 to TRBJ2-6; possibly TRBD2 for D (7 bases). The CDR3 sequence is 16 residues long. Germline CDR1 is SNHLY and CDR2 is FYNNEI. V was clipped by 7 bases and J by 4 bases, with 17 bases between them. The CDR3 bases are TGTGCCAGCACCCAAAGGGGGGGTTACGGGGCCAACGTCCTGACTTTC. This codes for CASTQRGGYGANVLTF.